These 9 T cell receptor beta chains originate from one sample sequenced in a study of cytomegalovirus exposure and HLA in healthy donors. Researchers ran the PCR with 60 Vbeta and 13 Jbeta primers. Measured with immunoSEQ multiplex PCR; TCRdb has only the in-frame clones, and not every one. The table records 100,000 to 150,000 clones, roughly three quarters of them present only once. The sequencing sample was made of PBMCs. The receptor source for this set is a woman aged 25 to 39 in good health and CMV-seronegative.

The rearrangement uses TRBV9 and TRBJ1-2, with D possibly being TRBD1 (5 bases). Germline CDR1 SGDLS, CDR2 YYNGEE. This CDR3 comprises 13 residues. V gave up 3 bases and J gave up 8 bases, with 14 bases separating them. The CDR3 nucleotides are TGTGCCAGCAGCGCCGGGGACTCCGGAGGCTACACCTTC. Its protein is CASSAGDSGGYTF. Based on the CDR3 plus reference TRBV9 and TRBJ1-2, the full variable domain is DSGVTQTPKHLITATGQRVTLRCSPRSGDLSVYWYQQSLDQGLQFLIQYYNGEERAKGNILERFSAQQFPDLHSELNLSSLELGDSALYFCASSAGDSGGYTFGSGTRLTVV.

The V and J genes are TRBV30 and TRBJ1-2; D possibly corresponds to TRBD1 (6 bases). CDR3 size: 15 residues. V lost 2 bases and J lost 5, with 18 bases in between. Looked up from germline, CDR1 is GTSNPN and CDR2 is SVGIG (reference sequence). CDR3 bases: TGTGCCTGGAGTACCTCAACAGGGTTCGTGTATGGCTACACCTTC. This sequence encodes CAWSTSTGFVYGYTF.

The chain combines TRBV6-1 with TRBJ2-1, with TRBD2 matching over 11 bases. CDR3 size: 15 residues. V shed 4 bases and J 6 bases; nucleotides not matched to a gene: 5. Per the germline V gene, CDR1 is MNHNS and CDR2 is SASEGT. This CDR3 reads CASSALAGGANEQFF. The CDR3 coding sequence is TGTGCCAGCAGTGCGCTAGCGGGAGGAGCCAATGAGCAGTTCTTC.

This chain uses TRBV5-1 with TRBJ2-1, with D tentatively TRBD2 (6 bases). Germline CDR1 and CDR2: SGHRS and YFSETQ. Trimming pared 5 bases from V and 4 bases from J, leaving 7 bases between. The CDR3 is made up of 12 amino acids. The CDR3 here is CASRREYNEQFF. CDR3 nucleotides: TGCGCCAGCAGACGGGAGTACAATGAGCAGTTCTTC. Based on the CDR3 plus reference TRBV5-1 and TRBJ2-1, the full variable domain is KAGVTQTPRYLIKTRGQQVTLSCSPISGHRSVSWYQQTPGQGLQFLFEYFSETQRNKGNFPGRFSGRQFSNSRSEMNVSTLELGDSALYLCASRREYNEQFFGPGTRLTVL.

This clone has more than one count but fewer than ten. This chain joins TRBV29-1 and TRBJ1-1; perhaps TRBD1 as D (6 bases). V gave up 3 bases and J gave up 0 bases, with 11 bases separating them. The germline V gene encodes CDR1 SQVTM and CDR2 ANQGSEA. The CDR3 loop spans 14 amino acids. The CDR3 region has the DNA TGCAGCGTTGAGTGGTCAGGGGTGAACACTGAAGCTTTCTTT. Its translation is CSVEWSGVNTEAFF. The variable domain in full, completed from reference TRBV29-1 and TRBJ1-1, reads SAVISQKPSRDICQRGTSLTIQCQVDSQVTMMFWYRQQPGQSLTLIATANQGSEATYESGFVIDKFPISRPNLTFSTLTVSNMSPEDSSIYLCSVEWSGVNTEAFFGQGTRLTVV.

V usage is TRBV18 and J usage is TRBJ1-6; 7 bases line up with TRBD1. The V gene's germline CDR1 is KGHSH and CDR2 LQKENI. The CDR3 contains 14 residues. V shed 4 bases and J 6 bases; nucleotides not matched to a gene: 3. The chain's CDR3 is CASSLDRFNSPLHF. The CDR3 nucleotides are TGTGCCAGCTCACTGGACAGGTTTAATTCACCCCTCCACTTT.

The chain joins TRBV27 to TRBJ2-2, with 7 positions matching TRBD1. The germline V gene encodes CDR1 MNHEY and CDR2 SMNVEV (reference sequence). V gave up 5 bases and J gave up 6 bases; unmatched junction bases: 9. CDR3 length: 15 residues. CDR3: CASSMDRSPSGELFF. The CDR3 DNA is TGTGCCAGCAGTATGGACAGGAGTCCGTCCGGGGAGCTGTTTTTT.

This clone was counted once. This chain connects TRBV29-1 to TRBJ2-1, with TRBD1 matching 7 bases. Germline V lookup: CDR1 SQVTM, CDR2 ANQGSEA. V was pared by 7 bases and J by 8 bases, with 2 bases of the junction left unmatched. The length of the CDR3 is 10 residues. CDR3 DNA: TGCAGCGCAACAGGGGATGAGCAGTTCTTC. It translates to CSATGDEQFF.

V is TRBV28 and J is TRBJ2-5; 9 bases agree with TRBD2. The CDR3 loop spans 14 amino acids. CDR1 is MDHEN, CDR2 SYDVKM, per germline. V gave up 4 bases and J gave up 5 bases; unmatched junction bases: 5. In nucleotides, the CDR3 is TGTGCCAGCAGTTCTCCCCTAGCGGGGGAGACCCAGTACTTC. It translates to CASSSPLAGETQYF.